This record looks at one T cell receptor (beta chain) sequence and its context. MiXCR, applied by TCRdb to the PCR reads, yields one record per CDR3 protein. The sample lists tens of thousands of distinct CDR3 sequences, around 53% seen once, with roughly an eighth in the top ten. The sample is drawn from a study of CDR3 diversity in severe acne. Sequenced input: blood. The sequence came from a male donor in good health, without acne.

CDR3: CASSLSPGMNTEAFF. CDR3 nucleotides: TGTGCCAGCAGCTTATCTCCAGGGATGAACACTGAAGCTTTCTTT. The V gene is TRBV7-3, the J gene TRBJ1-1; possibly TRBD1 for D (5 bases). This CDR3 region has 15 residues. Trimming left V 2 bases short and J 0 bases short, with 10 bases between. In germline, CDR1 is SGHTA, CDR2 FQGTGA.